What follows is one T cell receptor (beta chain) and its context. The sample comes from a study of OX40 agonist ivuxolimab in advanced cancers. The wider study: The study treated patients with ivuxolimab, an agonistic anti-OX40 (CD134) antibody. Administration of intravenous ivuxolimab to patients occurred every 2 weeks at 0.01 to 10 mg/kg.

Patients with a history of autoimmune disease or on systemic immunosuppression were excluded. With baseline, cycle 4 day 1, and cycle 7 day 1 as timepoints, blood was sampled. Germline V gene lookup returns CDR1 SGHRS and CDR2 YFSETQ. The germline V and J ends were trimmed by 4 bases and 1 base, with 14 bases remaining between them. This CDR3 contains 15 residues. Assay used: immunoSEQ multiplex PCR; TCRdb lists only in-frame clones, some missing. The table records more than 60,000 clones, roughly nine tenths of them present only once. This specimen was CD4+ or CD8+ T cells sorted from blood, taken in a trial of the OX40 agonist ivuxolimab. The rearrangement links TRBV5-1 to TRBJ2-5; TRBD1 might be the D (6 bases). The sequence derives from an adult with an advanced solid tumor such as melanoma, head and neck, liver or kidney cancer. CDR3 nucleotide sequence: TGCGCCAGCAGCCTATTCGGACAGATCCAAGAGACCCAGTACTTC. Amino acid sequence: CASSLFGQIQETQYF.